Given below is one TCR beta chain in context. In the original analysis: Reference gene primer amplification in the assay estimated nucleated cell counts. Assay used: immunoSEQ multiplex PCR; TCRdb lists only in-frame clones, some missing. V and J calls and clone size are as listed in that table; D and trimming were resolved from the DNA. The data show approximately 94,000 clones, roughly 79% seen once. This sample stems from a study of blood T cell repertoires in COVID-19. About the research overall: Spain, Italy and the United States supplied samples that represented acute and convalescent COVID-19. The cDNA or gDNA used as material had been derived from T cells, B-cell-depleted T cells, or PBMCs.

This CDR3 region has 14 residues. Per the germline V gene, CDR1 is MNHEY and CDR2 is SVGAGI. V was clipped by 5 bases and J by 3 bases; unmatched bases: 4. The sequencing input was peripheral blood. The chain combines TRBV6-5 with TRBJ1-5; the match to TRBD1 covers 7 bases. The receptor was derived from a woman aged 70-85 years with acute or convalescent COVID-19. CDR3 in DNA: TGTGCCAGCAGTAGTGGACAGGACAATCAGCCCCAGCATTTT. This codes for CASSSGQDNQPQHF.